The 3 T cell receptor beta chains below come from one sample, sequenced in a study of T-cell reconstitution after alpha-beta-depleted transplantation in children. The library targeted TCRbeta and was prepared with unique molecular identifiers. TCRdb re-called the PCR reads with MiXCR, one entry per CDR3 protein. Of hundreds of thousands of distinct CDR3 sequences in the sample, around 12% are singletons; the top ten hold roughly 2.6%. The starting material was PBMCs from the stem cell graft donor, obtained from the stem cell graft. These receptors were obtained from a human donor who donated a stem cell graft to a child with acute lymphoblastic leukemia.

At least ten counts were recorded for this clonotype. The CDR3 is CASSLTRAQGRGTGELFF. The CDR3 region has the DNA TGTGCCAGCAGCCTAACGAGAGCCCAGGGGAGAGGGACCGGGGAGCTGTTTTTT. The genes are TRBV12-3 or TRBV12-4 and TRBJ2-2; D might be TRBD1 (6 bases). The germline V and J ends were trimmed by 6 bases and 5 bases, with 25 bases remaining between them. The CDR3 is 18 amino acids.

This clonotype has a count of ten or more. The genes are TRBV4-2 and TRBJ2-3; perhaps TRBD2 as D (6 bases). Trimming cost V 0 bases and J 3 bases, with 7 bases left between them. The CDR3 extends over 14 amino acids. Germline lookup yields CDR1 LGHNA and CDR2 YNFKEQ. CDR3 in DNA: TGTGCCAGCAGCCAAGAGGAGGGGACAGATACGCAGTATTTT. Translated, it gives CASSQEEGTDTQYF.

This clonotype came up many times. V gene TRBV11-2 combines with J gene TRBJ2-7, with TRBD2 matching 7 bases. Germline trimming cut 4 bases from V and 2 bases from J; bases unmatched to any gene: 17. This CDR3 contains 18 residues. The germline gives CDR1 SGHAT, CDR2 FQNNGV. The CDR3 is CASSSWRGGDLTAYEQYF. The DNA for the CDR3 is TGTGCCAGCAGCTCTTGGCGGGGAGGGGATCTTACCGCCTACGAGCAGTACTTC. Drawing the rest from reference TRBV11-2 and TRBJ2-7, the complete variable domain is EAGVAQSPRYKIIEKRQSVAFWCNPISGHATLYWYQQILGQGPKLLIQFQNNGVVDDSQLPKDRFSAERLKGVDSTLKIQPAKLEDSAVYLCASSSWRGGDLTAYEQYFGPGTRLTVT.